This T cell receptor (beta chain) was captured by sequencing in a study of cytomegalovirus exposure and HLA in healthy donors. The CDR3 is 12 amino acids. The V and J ends lost 1 base and 9 bases respectively, with 7 bases between them. Germline-derived CDR1 and CDR2 are SEHNR and FQNEAQ (reference sequence). Comments on this clone: Its antigen remains unidentified.

13 Jbeta primers and 60 Vbeta primers were used for the PCR. Sequencing was performed with immunoSEQ multiplex PCR; in TCRdb, only in-frame clones are kept and a portion is missing. The specimen's table records around 140,000 clones. Whole-study results and caveats: Among the CMV-associated chains, three were confirmed in vitro as specific for CMV antigens. Some V segments, TRBV6-2 and TRBV6-3 among them, were indistinguishable and were therefore excluded.

Source material: PBMCs. This receptor was obtained from a male donor in good health and CMV-seronegative. The chain employs TRBV7-9 and TRBJ2-1, with D hard to call. CDR3 coding DNA: TGTGCCAGCAGCTTAGGAGGTACTGAGCAGTTCTTC. Protein: CASSLGGTEQFF.